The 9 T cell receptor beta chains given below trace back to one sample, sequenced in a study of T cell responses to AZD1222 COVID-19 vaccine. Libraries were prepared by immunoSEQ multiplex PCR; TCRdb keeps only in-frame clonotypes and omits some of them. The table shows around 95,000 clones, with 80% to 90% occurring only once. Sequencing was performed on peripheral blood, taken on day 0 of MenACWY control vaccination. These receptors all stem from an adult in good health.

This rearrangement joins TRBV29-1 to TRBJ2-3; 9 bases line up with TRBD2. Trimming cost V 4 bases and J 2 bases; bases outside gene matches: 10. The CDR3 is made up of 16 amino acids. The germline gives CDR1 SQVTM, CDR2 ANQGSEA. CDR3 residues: CSVGELAGGTTDTQYF. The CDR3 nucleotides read TGCAGCGTTGGGGAGCTGGCGGGGGGGACCACAGATACGCAGTATTTT.

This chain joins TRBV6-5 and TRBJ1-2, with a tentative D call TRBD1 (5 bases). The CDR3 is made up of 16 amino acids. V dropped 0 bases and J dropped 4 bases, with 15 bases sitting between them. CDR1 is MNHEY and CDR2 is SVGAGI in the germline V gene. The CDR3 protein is CASSYSNRVRAYGYTF. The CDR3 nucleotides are TGTGCCAGCAGTTACTCGAATCGGGTCAGGGCCTATGGCTACACCTTC.

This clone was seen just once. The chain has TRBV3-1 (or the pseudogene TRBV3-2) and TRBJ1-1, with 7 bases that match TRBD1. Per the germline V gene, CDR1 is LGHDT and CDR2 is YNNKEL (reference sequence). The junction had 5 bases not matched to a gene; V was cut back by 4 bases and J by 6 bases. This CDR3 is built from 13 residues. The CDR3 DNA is TGTGCCAGCAGCCTACAGGGGAGGTCTGAAGCTTTCTTT. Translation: CASSLQGRSEAFF.

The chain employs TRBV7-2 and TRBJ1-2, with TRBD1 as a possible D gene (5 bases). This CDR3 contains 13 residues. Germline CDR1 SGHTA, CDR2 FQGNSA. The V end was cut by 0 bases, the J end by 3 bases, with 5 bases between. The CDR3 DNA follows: TGTGCCAGCAGCTTAGCCAGGGACTATGGCTACACCTTC. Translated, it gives CASSLARDYGYTF.

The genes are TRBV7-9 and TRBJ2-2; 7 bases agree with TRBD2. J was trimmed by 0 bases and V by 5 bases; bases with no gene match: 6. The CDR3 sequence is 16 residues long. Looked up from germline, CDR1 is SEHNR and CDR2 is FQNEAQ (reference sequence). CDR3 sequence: CASSPPLAANTGELFF. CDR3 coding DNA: TGTGCCAGCAGCCCCCCCCTAGCGGCGAACACCGGGGAGCTGTTTTTT.

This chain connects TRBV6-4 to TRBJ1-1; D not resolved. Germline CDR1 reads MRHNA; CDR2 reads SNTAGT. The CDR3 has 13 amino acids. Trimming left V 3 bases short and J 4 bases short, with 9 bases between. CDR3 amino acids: CASSEGRATEAFF. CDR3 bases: TGTGCCAGCAGTGAGGGTAGGGCCACTGAAGCTTTCTTT.

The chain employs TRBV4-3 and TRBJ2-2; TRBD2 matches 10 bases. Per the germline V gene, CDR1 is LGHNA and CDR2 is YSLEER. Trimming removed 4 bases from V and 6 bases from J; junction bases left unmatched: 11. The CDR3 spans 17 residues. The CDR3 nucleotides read TGCGCCAGCAGCCGCCAATCTAGCGGGGGCTACTCCGGGGAGCTGTTTTTT. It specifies CASSRQSSGGYSGELFF.

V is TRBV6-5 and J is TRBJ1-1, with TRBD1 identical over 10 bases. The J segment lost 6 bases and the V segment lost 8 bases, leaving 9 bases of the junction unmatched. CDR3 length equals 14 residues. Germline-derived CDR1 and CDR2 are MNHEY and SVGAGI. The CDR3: CASQPTGGLPEAFF. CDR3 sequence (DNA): TGTGCCAGCCAACCGACAGGGGGCCTACCTGAAGCTTTCTTT.

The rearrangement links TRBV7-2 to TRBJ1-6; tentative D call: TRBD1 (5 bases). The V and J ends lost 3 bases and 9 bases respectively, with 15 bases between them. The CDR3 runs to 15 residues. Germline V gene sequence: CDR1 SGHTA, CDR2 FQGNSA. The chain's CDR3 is CASSLAGSVSSPLHF. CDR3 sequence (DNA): TGTGCCAGCAGCTTGGCAGGGAGCGTGAGTTCACCCCTCCACTTT.